A selection of T cell receptor beta chains follows, all from one sample in a study of T cell repertoires in aging, cancer and after chemotherapy. TCRdb re-called the multiplex PCR reads with MiXCR, one entry per CDR3 protein. The table has about 1,900 distinct CDR3 sequences, 28% seen once. Sequencing used blood. The receptors derive from a human donor in good health. Both conserved end residues are part of each CDR3. D genes are given only for firm matches. The size entry is marked missing in some rows and otherwise reads once, few, many or a size class.

v_gene	d_gene	abundance	j_gene	CDR3nt	CDR3aa
TRBV7-9	-	few	TRBJ1-2	TGTGCCAGCAAGAAGGATCCTAACTATGGCTACACCTTC	CASKKDPNYGYTF
TRBV30	TRBD1	medium-sized	TRBJ1-5	TGTGCCTGGAGCCTTACAGGGGGCAATCAGCCCCAGCATTTT	CAWSLTGGNQPQHF
TRBV5-4	-	medium-sized	TRBJ2-2	TGTGCCAGCGGGACGCCGGATTTGGAGCTGTTTTTT	CASGTPDLELFF
TRBV15	TRBD1	medium-sized	TRBJ2-2	TGTGCCACCAGCAGAGATCTCACAGGGGTGAACACCGGGGAGCTGTTTTTT	CATSRDLTGVNTGELFF
TRBV7-2	-	few	TRBJ1-2	TGTGCCAGCAGCTTAGATTTGACTTTTATCAGGGTGGATGGCTACACCTTC	CASSLDLTFIRVDGYTF
TRBV27	TRBD2	few	TRBJ2-1	TGTGCCAGCAGAGACCTAGCGGGAGGAAATAATGAGCAGTTCTTC	CASRDLAGGNNEQFF
TRBV30	TRBD2	-	TRBJ2-4	TGTGCCTGGACCCCCCTGGGACTAGCGGGGGGTAGGACCAAAAACATTCAGTACTTC	CAWTPLGLAGGRTKNIQYF
TRBV11-1	TRBD1	large	TRBJ1-6	TGTGCCAGCAGCTTAGCCATCGGACAGGGTGATTCACCCCTCCACTTT	CASSLAIGQGDSPLHF
TRBV6-5	TRBD1	medium-sized	TRBJ2-7	TGTGCCAGCAGTCCTGTGACAGGGGTGAACGAGCAGTACTTC	CASSPVTGVNEQYF
TRBV10-1	-	-	TRBJ1-1	TGCGCCAGAAAGGCTCGGGGGGGTAACACTGAAGCTTTCTTT	CARKARGGNTEAFF
TRBV2	-	-	TRBJ2-7	TGTGCCAGCAACCTCGACACTGTCTCCTACGAGCAGTACTTC	CASNLDTVSYEQYF
TRBV10-3	TRBD1	-	TRBJ1-2	TGTGCCAGCAGAACCGGGACAGGGCGAGATGGCTACACCTTC	CASRTGTGRDGYTF
TRBV20-1	TRBD2	-	TRBJ2-3	TGCAGTGCTAGCGCAAAGAGACTAGCGGGGGGCACTCTGTATTTT	CSASAKRLAGGTLYF
TRBV7-9	-	few	TRBJ1-5	TGTGCCAGCAGCTTAGGTCCAGGGGCTGGGCAGCCCCAGCATTTT	CASSLGPGAGQPQHF
TRBV19	TRBD2	medium-sized	TRBJ2-3	TGTGCCACCCGAAGGACTAGCGGGGGGAAACTCACAGATACGCAGTATTTT	CATRRTSGGKLTDTQYF
TRBV5-4	-	-	TRBJ1-5	TGTGCCAGCAGCTTGCCAGGAAGCAATCAGCCCCAGCATTTT	CASSLPGSNQPQHF
TRBV6-1	TRBD1	medium-sized	TRBJ2-7	TGTGCCAGCAGTGGAGCGACAGGGAGCTCCTACGAGCAGTACTTC	CASSGATGSSYEQYF
TRBV12-3/TRBV12-4	TRBD2	-	TRBJ2-3	TGTGCCAGCCTGACTAGCGGGGTAATCGGCACAGATACGCAGTATTTT	CASLTSGVIGTDTQYF
TRBV19	-	once	TRBJ2-6	TGTGCCAGTAGTACCGGCCGACCTGAGGCCAACGTCCTGACTTTC	CASSTGRPEANVLTF
TRBV11-1	-	large	TRBJ2-2	TGTGCCAGCAGCCGAGAGGGGAGGAACACCGGGGAGCTGTTTTTT	CASSREGRNTGELFF
TRBV24-1	-	few	TRBJ2-1	TGTGCCACCAGTGACCCCGCGAGAGGGGCGGACAATGAGCAGTTCTTC	CATSDPARGADNEQFF
TRBV5-4	-	medium-sized	TRBJ2-7	TGTGCCAGCAGCTCAAACCGGGACACCCTAGCTGGGCAGTACTTC	CASSSNRDTLAGQYF
TRBV30	-	medium-sized	TRBJ2-1	TGTGCCTGGAGTGCTGCCAGGAGGTACAATGAGCAGTTCTTC	CAWSAARRYNEQFF
TRBV5-1	-	-	TRBJ1-5	TGCGCCAGCAGCTTGGGGGGTATTGGTCAGCCCCAGCATTTT	CASSLGGIGQPQHF
TRBV12-3/TRBV12-4	-	-	TRBJ2-2	TGTGCCATCAGCCCCGCCGGGTACACCGGGGAGCTGTTTTTT	CAISPAGYTGELFF
TRBV6-5	-	medium-sized	TRBJ2-1	TGTGCCAGCAGTTACTCGGGGGCGGGGAGCGGGAAGTACAATGAGCAGTTCTTC	CASSYSGAGSGKYNEQFF
TRBV5-1	TRBD2	-	TRBJ2-5	TGCGCCAGCAGCTGGGGACTAGATCTAGAGACCCAGTACTTC	CASSWGLDLETQYF
TRBV11-2	-	-	TRBJ2-7	TGTGCCAGCAGCGGAGACAACTACGAGCAGTACTTC	CASSGDNYEQYF
TRBV5-4	-	-	TRBJ2-3	TGTGCCAGCACCCCACGGGGCAGGGGAGGCGCAGATACGCAGTATTTT	CASTPRGRGGADTQYF
TRBV14	-	-	TRBJ1-1	TGTGCCAGCAGCCCCAATTGGGGTGAAGCTTTCTTT	CASSPNWGEAFF
TRBV29-1	TRBD1	large	TRBJ2-3	TGCAGCGTGCGACAGGGAGTAGGGACAACAGATACGCAGTATTTT	CSVRQGVGTTDTQYF
TRBV7-6	-	once	TRBJ2-2	TGTACCAGCAGCTTATTTCTGGTCAATGCGCTGGGCGGGGAGCTGTTTTTT	CTSSLFLVNALGGELFF
TRBV6-1	-	medium-sized	TRBJ1-3	TGTGCCAGCTTCAGAACCGGGGGATCTGGAAACACCATATATTTT	CASFRTGGSGNTIYF
TRBV12-3/TRBV12-4	TRBD1	medium-sized	TRBJ1-2	TGTGCCAGCAGCTCTCAGACAGGGGGCGCCTATGGCTACACCTTC	CASSSQTGGAYGYTF
TRBV15	TRBD2	medium-sized	TRBJ2-3	TGTGCCACCAGCAGAGGACTAGCCACAGATACGCAGTATTTT	CATSRGLATDTQYF
TRBV12-3/TRBV12-4	TRBD1	-	TRBJ1-2	TGTGCCAGCAGTCCCTTCTCTCCGGGACAGCTTCCATGGAGCTACACCTTC	CASSPFSPGQLPWSYTF
TRBV19	TRBD1	medium-sized	TRBJ1-6	TGTGCCAGTAGTATAGGGGCCAACAGGGGTTCACCCCTCCACTTT	CASSIGANRGSPLHF
TRBV6-5	TRBD1	medium-sized	TRBJ2-1	TGTGCCAGCAGTAAAACAGGGGGGACCTACAATGAGCAGTTCTTC	CASSKTGGTYNEQFF
TRBV30	TRBD1	medium-sized	TRBJ2-7	TGTGCCTGGAGAGAACCGGGACAGGGACCCGAGCAGTACTTC	CAWREPGQGPEQYF
TRBV6-2/TRBV6-3	-	medium-sized	TRBJ2-7	TGTGCCAGCAGCAGCTACCTCGGGGACTACGAGCAGTACTTC	CASSSYLGDYEQYF